This paragraph reports one T cell receptor (beta chain). The antigen remains undetermined. The authors deemed Graves' hyperthyroidism stable absent ophthalmopathy progression within 18 months. Uncontrolled infection, other autoimmune disease, pregnancy or lactation disqualified patients from enrolment. TCR beta CDR3 regions were amplified from RNA. The HTBI set primed first-round TCR CDR3 RT-PCR. MiXCR, run by TCRdb on the multiplex PCR reads, gives a single entry per CDR3 protein. The table includes 700,000 to 950,000 distinct CDR3 sequences, under 45% detected once. The data derive from a study of T cells in Graves' hyperthyroidism and ophthalmopathy. Study results and limitations: Separation of ophthalmopathy from stable hyperthyroidism was achieved by a 13 V-J model. The blood repertoire included most of the expanded thyroid clonotypes above 0.001.

After removal of 8 bases from V and 5 bases from J, the junction contained 6 bases not matched to a gene. There are 13 residues in the CDR3. Per germline, CDR1 SQVTM and CDR2 ANQGSEA. The sequence was collected from a woman aged 40 to 50 with Graves' hyperthyroidism. The chain employs TRBV29-1 and TRBJ2-7, with 13 bases identical to TRBD2. The source material was blood. The DNA of the CDR3 is TGCAGCTCGACTAGCGGGAGGTCCCACGAGCAGTACTTC. This gives the protein CSSTSGRSHEQYF.